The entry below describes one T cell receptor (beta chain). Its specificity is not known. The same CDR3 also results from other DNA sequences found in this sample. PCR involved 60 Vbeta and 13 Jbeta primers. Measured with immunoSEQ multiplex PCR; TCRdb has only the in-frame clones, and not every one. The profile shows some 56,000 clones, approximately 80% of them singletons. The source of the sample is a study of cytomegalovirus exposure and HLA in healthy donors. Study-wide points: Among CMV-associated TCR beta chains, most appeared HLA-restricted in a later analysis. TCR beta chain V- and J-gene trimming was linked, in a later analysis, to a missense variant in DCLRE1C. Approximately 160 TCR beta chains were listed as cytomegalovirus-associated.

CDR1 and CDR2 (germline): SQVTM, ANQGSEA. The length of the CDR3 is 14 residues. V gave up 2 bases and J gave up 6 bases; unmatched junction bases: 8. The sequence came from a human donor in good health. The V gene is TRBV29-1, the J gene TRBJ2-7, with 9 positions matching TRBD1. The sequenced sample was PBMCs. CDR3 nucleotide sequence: TGCAGCGTTGAAAGATCCGGGACAGGGACCGAGCAGTACTTC. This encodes CSVERSGTGTEQYF.